The clone carrying this T cell receptor (beta chain) showed up just a few times. Its target is not known. The source of the sample is a study of beta chain features in type 1 diabetes. Overall study: Examination of sorted cells across all samples involved around 110 million cells.

Expressed TCRB transcripts were sequenced because the entire RNA isolate underwent reverse transcription. Here immunoSEQ multiplex PCR was the method, and the copy in TCRdb shows in-frame clones only, minus some. This repertoire shows a few hundred thousand clones, 16% found once; its top ten account for 0.07% to 0.095%. Study results and caveats: There were fewer insertions and more deletions at the VDJ junctions of type 1 diabetes patients. It was among patients, rather than healthy donors, that naive, central memory and Treg TCRB repertoires appeared more similar. Type 1 diabetes patients showed a moderate but significant shortening of TCRB CDR3s in all four CD4+ subsets.

In germline, CDR1 is GTSNPN, CDR2 SVGIG (reference sequence). The CDR3 is 11 amino acids. V was trimmed by 5 bases and J by 2 bases, leaving 6 bases between them. Purities in excess of 95% were seen in all sorted populations. The source is a man in his thirties or forties with type 1 diabetes. Sequenced sample: naive CD4+ T cells from blood. V is TRBV30 and J is TRBJ1-1; no clear D. CDR3 bases: TGTGCCTGGCAGGAAAACACTGAAGCTTTCTTT. Translated, it gives CAWQENTEAFF.